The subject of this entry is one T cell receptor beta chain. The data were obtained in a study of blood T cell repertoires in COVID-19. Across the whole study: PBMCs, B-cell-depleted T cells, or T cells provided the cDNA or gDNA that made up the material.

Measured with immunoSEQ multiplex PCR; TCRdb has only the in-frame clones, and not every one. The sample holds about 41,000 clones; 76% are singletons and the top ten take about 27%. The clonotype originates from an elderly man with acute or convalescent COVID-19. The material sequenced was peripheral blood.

The CDR3 sequence is CASSQGSPGQGARGYTF. The DNA for the CDR3 is TGTGCCAGCAGCCAAGGCAGTCCGGGACAGGGGGCAAGAGGCTACACCTTC. The V gene is TRBV3-1 (or the pseudogene TRBV3-2), the J gene TRBJ1-2; 12 nucleotides match TRBD1. V dropped 1 base and J dropped 8; count of bases not matched to a gene: 11. This CDR3 spans 17 amino acids. Germline loops: CDR1 LGHDT, CDR2 YNNKEL (reference sequence).